The 20 T cell receptor beta chains below were found in one sample sequenced in a study of patients and donors after allogeneic stem cell transplantation. MiXCR, run by TCRdb on the RT-PCR reads, gives a single entry per CDR3 protein. The data show about 160,000 distinct CDR3 sequences, about a third seen once. Sample: blood, either unsorted or a sorted T cell fraction (not recorded which). The receptors come from a human donor who was either an allogeneic HSCT recipient or a stem cell or donor lymphocyte infusion donor (not recorded which). It is not recorded whose cells these are; they may come from a transplant donor.

This chain links TRBV6-6 with TRBJ1-1, with D possibly being TRBD1 (6 bases). Between the trimmed V and J ends, which lost 5 bases and 0 bases, there was a span of 13 bases. CDR1 is MNHNY, CDR2 SVGAGI, per germline (reference sequence). The CDR3 has 15 amino acids. CDR3: CASSTRTEMNTEAFF. The CDR3 nucleotides are TGTGCCAGCAGTACCCGGACAGAGATGAACACTGAAGCTTTCTTT.

The chain joins TRBV12-3 or TRBV12-4 to TRBJ2-7; 7 nucleotides align to TRBD1. CDR3 length equals 12 residues. The V and J ends lost 3 bases and 9 bases, in that order; junction bases with no gene match: 5. In DNA, the CDR3 is TGTGCCAGCAGTTTCTCGACAGGGAGGCAGTACGTC. Translation: CASSFSTGRQYV.

Only a few counts were recorded for this clonotype. V gene TRBV5-5 combines with J gene TRBJ2-7; unclear D gene. Germline CDR1 SGHKS, CDR2 YYEKEE (reference sequence). CDR3 length equals 12 residues. The ends were cut back, 4 bases at V and 4 bases at J, with 9 bases in the middle. The CDR3 coding sequence is TGTGCCAGCAGCCCGTCAGGTTACGAGCAGTACTTC. Its translation: CASSPSGYEQYF.

The chain has TRBV20-1 and TRBJ1-2; tentatively, D is TRBD1 (6 bases). Per the germline V gene, CDR1 is DFQATT and CDR2 is SNEGSKA (reference sequence). The CDR3 is made up of 14 amino acids. The V gene lost 6 bases and the J gene lost 0 bases, with 14 bases spanning the gap. CDR3 coding DNA: TGCAGTGCCCCCGGGGACACCGCTAACTATGGCTACACCTTC. This translates into CSAPGDTANYGYTF.

The V call is TRBV15, the J call TRBJ1-5, with unresolved D. The germline V gene encodes CDR1 LNHNV and CDR2 YYDKDF (reference sequence). Trimming stripped 2 bases from V and 6 bases from J, with 17 bases between. The CDR3 spans 16 residues. The CDR3 DNA is TGTGCCACCAGCAGAACCCCGGGCCCGCGGGGTCAGCCCCAGCATTTT. This sequence encodes CATSRTPGPRGQPQHF. The full variable domain, in which reference TRBV15 and TRBJ1-5 provide the parts outside the CDR3, is DAMVIQNPRYQVTQFGKPVTLSCSQTLNHNVMYWYQQKSSQAPKLLFHYYDKDFNNEADTPDNFQSRRPNTSFCFLDIRSPGLGDTAMYLCATSRTPGPRGQPQHFGDGTRLSIL.

Comments on this clonotype: Since a much larger clone is just one base distant, this may be a read error. The rearrangement links TRBV12-3 or TRBV12-4 to TRBJ1-2; 7 positions agree with TRBD1. The CDR3 has 14 residues. Losses at the gene ends were 5 bases for V and 5 bases for J; bases not matched to a gene: 8. The CDR3: CASSPAGTEYGYTF. Here the CDR3 DNA reads TGTGCCAGCAGTCCCGCCGGGACAGAGTATGGCTACACCTTC.

This chain uses TRBV25-1 with TRBJ1-6; D may be TRBD1 (5 bases). V was cut by 2 bases and J by 8 bases, with 13 bases left in between. The CDR3 has 15 residues. The germline V gene encodes CDR1 MGHDK and CDR2 SYGVNS. The CDR3: CASSERVGGDSPLHF. In nucleotides, the CDR3 is TGTGCCAGCAGTGAACGAGTGGGAGGGGATTCACCCCTCCACTTT.

The chain employs TRBV10-3 and TRBJ1-2; D unresolved. The CDR3 runs to 13 residues. Germline V gene sequence: CDR1 ENHRY, CDR2 SYGVKD. Trimming removed 2 bases from V and 8 bases from J, with 12 bases in between. The CDR3: CAISEEETRGYTF. CDR3 nucleotides: TGTGCCATCAGTGAGGAGGAAACGAGGGGCTACACCTTC.

This clonotype showed up just a few times. The gene calls are TRBV20-1 and TRBJ1-4, with D unclear. CDR1 and CDR2 from the germline V gene are DFQATT and SNEGSKA (reference sequence). V was pared by 0 bases and J by 7 bases, with 12 bases between. This CDR3 spans 14 amino acids. CDR3 region: CSARDPADFEKLFF. Here the CDR3 DNA reads TGCAGTGCTAGAGATCCCGCAGATTTTGAAAAACTGTTTTTT.

V is TRBV20-1 and J is TRBJ1-2; maybe TRBD1 (6 bases). Trimming shortened V by 6 bases and J by 0 bases, and 17 bases separated the two germline ends. Germline CDR1 is DFQATT and CDR2 is SNEGSKA (reference sequence). The CDR3 is 15 residues long. The CDR3 DNA sequence: TGCAGTGCAAGTGGGGGGCATTCTCCTAACTATGGCTACACCTTC. It encodes CSASGGHSPNYGYTF.

The rearrangement uses TRBV12-3 or TRBV12-4 and TRBJ1-4; D is undetermined. V gave up 5 bases and J gave up 10 bases, with 14 bases separating them. There are 13 residues in the CDR3. The CDR3, as DNA: TGTGCCAGCAGTGGAATCCGGGAGATAAAACTGTTTTTT. Its translation: CASSGIREIKLFF.

There are a few counts of this clonotype. The V call is TRBV16, the J call TRBJ1-1; D is unresolved. The germline CDR1 and CDR2 sequences are KGHSY and FQNENV. CDR3 length equals 13 residues. The V end lost 1 base, the J end lost 1 base, and 4 bases lay between the germline ends. CDR3 amino acids: CASSQYPNTEAFF. The CDR3 coding sequence is TGTGCCAGCAGCCAATACCCGAACACTGAAGCTTTCTTT. Filled out from reference TRBV16 and TRBJ1-1, the complete variable domain reads GEEVAQTPKHLVRGEGQKAKLYCAPIKGHSYVFWYQQVLKNEFKFLISFQNENVFDETGMPKERFSAKCLPNSPCSLEIQATKLEDSAVYFCASSQYPNTEAFFGQGTRLTVV.

This clonotype has just a few counts. J is TRBJ2-6 and V is TRBV12-3 or TRBV12-4; D is uncertain. The CDR3 sequence is 15 residues long. Between the trimmed V and J ends, which lost 1 base and 0 bases, there was a span of 4 bases. The CDR3 coding sequence is TGTGCCAGCAGTTTAGAAATCTCTGGGGCCAACGTCCTGACTTTC. Protein sequence: CASSLEISGANVLTF.

The V call is TRBV6-5, the J call TRBJ1-2; the match to TRBD1 covers 11 bases. V lost 0 bases, J lost 1 base, and 7 bases stayed unmatched. Germline assignment: CDR1 MNHEY and CDR2 SVGAGI. The CDR3 runs to 18 residues. CDR3 protein: CASSYSRDRGWGNYGYTF. The DNA for the CDR3 is TGTGCCAGCAGTTACTCCCGGGACAGGGGGTGGGGTAACTATGGCTACACCTTC.

V gene TRBV24-1 combines with J gene TRBJ1-2, with 8 bases lining up with TRBD1. The V segment lost 1 base and the J segment 2 bases; nucleotides outside the gene matches: 2. Looked up from germline, CDR1 is KGHDR and CDR2 is SFDVKD. CDR3 length: 15 residues. The CDR3 region is CATSDFRGRNYGYTF. The DNA of the CDR3 is TGTGCCACCAGTGATTTCAGGGGGCGCAACTATGGCTACACCTTC.

The chain combines TRBV6-5 with TRBJ1-6, with D unresolved. In germline, CDR1 is MNHEY, CDR2 SVGAGI. This CDR3 is 15 amino acids long. The V and J ends lost 2 bases and 5 bases respectively, with 10 bases between them. This CDR3 is CASSYGYPNNSPLHF. In DNA, the CDR3 is TGTGCCAGCAGTTACGGGTACCCCAATAATTCACCCCTCCACTTT.

This clonotype came up a few times. This sequence joins TRBV9 and TRBJ1-4, with 8 bases fitting TRBD1. The CDR3 sequence is 17 residues long. Per the germline V gene, CDR1 is SGDLS and CDR2 is YYNGEE. The trim removed 4 bases at V and 0 bases at J, leaving 8 bases unmatched. Here the CDR3 reads CASSTRQGTTTNEKLFF. The CDR3 DNA follows: TGTGCCAGCAGCACGCGACAGGGGACTACAACTAATGAAAAACTGTTTTTT.

This clonotype came up a few times. This rearrangement joins TRBV12-3 or TRBV12-4 to TRBJ1-1, with TRBD1 matching over 9 bases. This CDR3 is 13 amino acids long. Trimming removed 8 bases from V and 1 base from J; junction bases left unmatched: 2. Written as DNA, the CDR3 is TGTGCCAGCGGGACAGGGTCGAACACTGAAGCTTTCTTT. It codes for CASGTGSNTEAFF.

The chain couples TRBV9 to TRBJ2-7; no clear D gene. Looked up from germline, CDR1 is SGDLS and CDR2 is YYNGEE. The V end was cut by 0 bases, the J end by 2 bases, with 9 bases between. The CDR3 totals 14 residues. Here the CDR3 DNA reads TGTGCCAGCAGCGTAGGAGGCAGTACCTACGAGCAGTACTTC. The encoded protein is CASSVGGSTYEQYF.

This clonotype has just a few counts. The V gene is TRBV4-3, the J gene TRBJ1-4, with a possible D match to TRBD1 (5 bases). Germline V gene data show CDR1 as LGHNA and CDR2 as YSLEER. The CDR3 totals 15 residues. Deletions cut 0 bases from V and 6 bases from J, with 11 bases between. In nucleotides, the CDR3 is TGCGCCAGCAGCCAAGACCCAGGGATGCATGAAAAACTGTTTTTT. Protein sequence: CASSQDPGMHEKLFF.